The 23 T cell receptor beta chains given below trace back to one sample, sequenced in a study of T cells in Graves' hyperthyroidism and ophthalmopathy. TCR beta CDR3 regions were amplified from RNA. First-round RT-PCR targeting the TCR CDR3 was performed with the HTBI primer set. Using its own MiXCR run on the multiplex PCR reads, TCRdb lists one record per CDR3 protein. Counted here are 130,000 to 150,000 distinct CDR3 sequences, 22% occurring once; the ten biggest clones make up about two thirds. The sample was blood. These receptors were taken from a woman aged 50 to 65 with Graves' hyperthyroidism that later progressed to Graves' ophthalmopathy.

The chain carries TRBV4-2 and TRBJ2-5, with D perhaps TRBD1 or TRBD2 (5 bases each). The CDR3 is 14 amino acids. The germline V and J ends were trimmed by 1 base and 5 bases, with 11 bases remaining between them. CDR1 is LGHNA and CDR2 is YNFKEQ in the germline V gene. CDR3 DNA sequence: TGTGCCAGCAGCCAAGGGGGAGCAGGGGAGACCCAGTACTTC. Residues: CASSQGGAGETQYF.

At least ten counts were recorded for this clonotype. V is TRBV6-1 and J is TRBJ2-7; tentatively, D is TRBD1 or TRBD2 (5 bases each). The CDR3 is 15 amino acids. Per germline, CDR1 MNHNS and CDR2 SASEGT. The V end lost 3 bases, the J end lost 2 bases, and 14 bases lay between the germline ends. The CDR3 sequence: CASSDPGTATYEQYF. The CDR3 bases are TGTGCCAGCAGTGACCCCGGGACGGCTACCTACGAGCAGTACTTC.

There are many counts of this clonotype. The chain recombines TRBV12-3 or TRBV12-4 with TRBJ1-5, with TRBD1 matching over 7 bases. The CDR3 totals 12 residues. The J segment lost 9 bases and the V segment lost 6 bases, leaving 5 bases of the junction unmatched. The CDR3 reads CASRTGEAPQHF. In nucleotides, the CDR3 is TGTGCCAGCAGAACAGGGGAGGCGCCCCAGCATTTT.

This chain joins TRBV7-9 and TRBJ1-2; TRBD1 matches at 7 bases. The CDR3 length is 14 residues. J was trimmed by 10 bases and V by 8 bases; bases with no gene match: 16. Germline CDR1 SEHNR, CDR2 FQNEAQ (reference sequence). The CDR3 here is CASVSGGGAWSYTF. The DNA for the CDR3 is TGTGCCAGCGTTTCGGGAGGGGGCGCTTGGTCCTACACCTTC.

This clonotype came up many times. The genes are TRBV4-1 and TRBJ1-5; D remains ambiguous. Germline V gene data show CDR1 as MGHRA and CDR2 as YSYEKL. There are 13 residues in the CDR3. The germline V and J ends were trimmed by 3 bases and 3 bases, with 6 bases remaining between them. The chain's CDR3 is CASSQQINQPQHF. CDR3 DNA: TGCGCCAGCAGCCAGCAGATCAATCAGCCCCAGCATTTT.

The rearrangement links TRBV4-2 to TRBJ2-3; D tentatively reads TRBD1 or TRBD2 (5 bases each). The germline V and J ends were trimmed by 4 bases and 1 base, with 21 bases remaining between them. CDR3 length equals 18 residues. Germline V gene data show CDR1 as LGHNA and CDR2 as YNFKEQ. CDR3 coding DNA: TGTGCCAGCAGCCCCCGGACAAATACCTTGGGGGGCACAGATACGCAGTATTTT. It translates to CASSPRTNTLGGTDTQYF.

The chain uses TRBV25-1 and TRBJ2-4; D unclear. CDR1 and CDR2 from the germline V gene are MGHDK and SYGVNS. The CDR3 sequence is 14 residues long. V was pared by 2 bases and J by 0 bases, with 5 bases between. CDR3 loop: CASSEGLAKNIQYF. DNA for the CDR3: TGTGCCAGCAGTGAAGGGCTAGCCAAAAACATTCAGTACTTC.

To note about this clonotype: This could be a read error, since a much larger clone is one nucleotide away. No conserved phenylalanine or tryptophan is present at the end of the CDR3, so a read error is the likely explanation. The chain links TRBV2 to TRBJ1-1, with D perhaps matching TRBD1 (5 bases). V dropped 6 bases and J dropped 3 bases, with 20 bases sitting between them. Germline CDR1 reads SNHLY; CDR2 reads FYNNEI. CDR3 length: 16 residues. CDR3 in DNA: TGTGCCAGCAGCCCCTCCTCAGGGTCCCGGGACACTGAAGCTTTCCTT. It specifies CASSPSSGSRDTEAFL.

J is TRBJ2-7 and V is TRBV7-2; D is unresolved. The germline V gene encodes CDR1 SGHTA and CDR2 FQGNSA. V lost 5 bases, J lost 4 bases, and 6 bases lay in between. The CDR3 length is 11 residues. As DNA, the CDR3 is TGTGCCAGCAGCCTGATTTACGAGCAGTACTTC. Translated: CASSLIYEQYF.

The chain couples TRBV6-1 to TRBJ1-6, with D uncertain. CDR1 MNHNS and CDR2 SASEGT come from the germline V gene. This CDR3 has 14 residues. V was trimmed by 7 bases and J by 4 bases, leaving 11 bases between them. The CDR3 DNA sequence: TGTGCCAGCACCTACTCGGCTTATAATTCACCCCTCCACTTT. Amino acids: CASTYSAYNSPLHF.

This clonotype was detected a few times. The chain couples TRBV12-3 or TRBV12-4 to TRBJ2-5; 9 bases are a match to TRBD2. The trim removed 7 bases at V and 2 bases at J, leaving 5 bases unmatched. The CDR3 is made up of 14 amino acids. CDR3 in DNA: TGTGCCAGCACAAGACTAGCGGATCAAGAGACCCAGTACTTC. Translation gives CASTRLADQETQYF.

In this sample, this clonotype turned up many times. CDR3 DNA sequence: TGTGCCAGCAGCTTAGGATCCCTAGCGGGAGCCCACAATGAGCAGTTCTTC. Translated: CASSLGSLAGAHNEQFF. This chain connects TRBV7-9 to TRBJ2-1, with TRBD2 matching over 10 bases. Unmatched junction bases numbered 8, after V lost 1 base and J lost 5 bases. Germline assignment: CDR1 SEHNR and CDR2 FQNEAQ (reference sequence). The CDR3 is made up of 17 amino acids.

As to this clonotype: A much larger clone differs from this one at a single base, so this may be a read error. DNA of the CDR3: TGCGCCAGCAGCTTCATGACCGGGACAGGGAGGGAGCAGTTCTTC. Protein: CASSFMTGTGREQFF. This chain uses TRBV5-1 with TRBJ2-1; TRBD1 matches 9 bases. Trimming removed 2 bases from V and 10 bases from J; junction bases left unmatched: 10. The CDR3 length is 15 residues. In germline, CDR1 is SGHRS, CDR2 YFSETQ.

This clonotype turned up a few times. The chain joins TRBV5-1 to TRBJ2-6, with D unresolved. The germline CDR1 and CDR2 sequences are SGHRS and YFSETQ. V gave up 0 bases and J gave up 4 bases, with 11 bases separating them. The CDR3 consists of 16 residues. CDR3 in amino acids: CASSLASGSGANVLTF. The DNA for the CDR3 is TGCGCCAGCAGCTTGGCCAGTGGGTCCGGGGCCAACGTCCTGACTTTC.

This clonotype was detected only once. The chain joins TRBV12-3 or TRBV12-4 to TRBJ2-3, with D possibly matching TRBD2 (6 bases). Trimming shortened V by 5 bases and J by 0 bases, and 12 bases separated the two germline ends. This CDR3 is 15 amino acids long. The CDR3 here is CASSPGLLSTDTQYF. The CDR3 DNA follows: TGTGCCAGCAGTCCGGGACTTTTAAGCACAGATACGCAGTATTTT.

This clonotype was observed at least ten times. The chain has TRBV3-1 and TRBJ2-3; D is perhaps TRBD2 (6 bases). Trimming cost V 3 bases and J 3 bases, with 19 bases left between them. The CDR3 sequence is 17 residues long. Germline-derived CDR1 and CDR2 are LGHDT and YNNKEL (reference sequence). The CDR3 loop is CASSQRGGTGETDTQYF. The DNA for the CDR3 is TGTGCCAGCAGCCAGCGGGGTGGGACGGGTGAGACAGATACGCAGTATTTT.

This clonotype was seen ten or more times. V gene TRBV7-2 combines with J gene TRBJ1-1; a possible D gene is TRBD1 (5 bases). Trimming shortened V by 2 bases and J by 1 base, and 8 bases separated the two germline ends. This CDR3 spans 14 amino acids. CDR1 SGHTA and CDR2 FQGNSA come from the germline V gene. CDR3 in amino acids: CASSLSTGNTEAFF. The CDR3 DNA reads as TGTGCCAGCAGCTTAAGTACAGGGAACACTGAAGCTTTCTTT.

In the case of this clonotype: Since a much larger clone is just one base distant, this may be a read error. The CDR3 ends on some other residue instead of the conserved phenylalanine or tryptophan, so this is likely a read error. The genes are TRBV11-1 and TRBJ2-7; a weak D match, TRBD1 (6 bases). CDR1 and CDR2 from the germline V gene are SGHAT and FQDESV (reference sequence). The CDR3 length is 16 residues. Trimming left V 3 bases short and J 2 bases short, with 17 bases between. In DNA, the CDR3 is TGTGCCAGCAGCTTGGGTCAGGGGCGAGCCCCCTACGAGCAGTACCTC. It yields the protein CASSLGQGRAPYEQYL.

At least ten counts were recorded for this clonotype. The chain joins TRBV20-1 to TRBJ2-1, with 10 nucleotides matching TRBD2. The CDR3 runs to 15 residues. Losses at the gene ends were 6 bases for V and 5 bases for J; bases not matched to a gene: 10. Germline loops: CDR1 DFQATT, CDR2 SNEGSKA (reference sequence). The CDR3 nucleotides read TGCAGTGCCTTCCCCCTAGCGGGAGATCACAATGAGCAGTTCTTC. The encoded protein is CSAFPLAGDHNEQFF.

Notes on this clonotype: A read error may explain this, as a much larger clone is one base away. This chain joins TRBV5-1 and TRBJ2-1; D remains ambiguous. The CDR3 runs to 13 residues. Germline CDR1 and CDR2: SGHRS and YFSETQ. Trimming removed 4 bases at V and 9 bases at J, with 14 bases between. CDR3 amino acids: CASSPFLTSEQFF. The CDR3 bases are TGCGCCAGCAGCCCCTTCCTAACGAGTGAGCAGTTCTTC.

In this sample, this clonotype turned up many times. A junction end diverges from the germline sequence, so it may reflect a read error. The rearrangement joins TRBV2 to TRBJ1-2; 7 bases agree with TRBD1. Germline CDR1 is SNHLY and CDR2 is FYNNEI. The CDR3 runs 12 residues. CDR3 loop: CASSEATGQDAF. In DNA form, the CDR3 reads TGTGCCAGCAGTGAAGCGACCGGACAGGATGCCTTC.

This clonotype has a single count. The chain combines TRBV4-1 with TRBJ2-7; D unresolved. Germline V lookup: CDR1 MGHRA, CDR2 YSYEKL. This CDR3 region has 13 residues. Trimming took 0 bases from V and 4 from J, leaving 7 bases between them. CDR3 DNA: TGCGCCAGCAGCCAAGAGCTGAGATACGAGCAGTACTTC. Its translation: CASSQELRYEQYF.

In its sample, this clonotype was seen many times. The rearrangement uses TRBV3-1 and TRBJ2-3; 8 bases match TRBD1. CDR3 length equals 14 residues. Germline V CDR1 and CDR2: LGHDT, YNNKEL (reference sequence). J was trimmed by 0 bases and V by 6 bases; bases with no gene match: 2. CDR3 bases: TGTGCCAGCAGGCGGACAGGGAGCACAGATACGCAGTATTTT. This sequence encodes CASRRTGSTDTQYF.